This T cell receptor (beta chain) comes out of a study of vaccination and CD4 T cells after COVID-19. To note about this clonotype: Its antigen is currently unknown.

Trimming left V 4 bases short and J 4 bases short, with 11 bases between. The CDR3 covers 15 residues. Germline CDR1 reads LNHDA; CDR2 reads SQIVND (reference sequence). CD4+ T cells that had been cultured provided DNA sequenced with the Oncomine TCR Beta short-read assay. MiXCR was run by TCRdb on the PCR reads, yielding one entry per CDR3 protein. The table has about 30,000 distinct CDR3 sequences, over 30% seen once. As for time point: late sampling 161 to 241 days after vaccination in a few convalescent patients. Treatment given: roughly 10-day PBMC culture with coronavirus spike peptide pools or control peptides (ViraFEST assay).

The chain carries TRBV19 and TRBJ2-6; perhaps TRBD1 as D (5 bases). The sequencing used CD4+ T cells from blood, cultured in vitro, collected about 7 months after SARS-CoV-2 vaccination. The receptor was derived from a human donor who had recovered from COVID-19. The CDR3 spells CASSTSGYGANVLTF. The CDR3 DNA follows: TGTGCCAGTAGTACCTCAGGGTACGGGGCCAACGTCCTGACTTTC.